The 6 T cell receptor beta chains below come from one sample, sequenced in a study of T-cell reconstitution after alpha-beta-depleted transplantation in children. Construction of the TCRbeta library involved unique molecular identifiers. MiXCR, run by TCRdb on the PCR reads, gives a single entry per CDR3 protein. The sample holds 490,000 or so distinct CDR3 sequences; about an eighth are singletons and the top ten take more than 5.5%. The sample was PBMCs from the stem cell graft donor, taken from the stem cell graft. Receptor source: a human donor who donated a stem cell graft to a child with combined immunodeficiency.

This clonotype has a handful of counts. The CDR3 nucleotides read TGCAGTGCTAGAAGACTCGGGGAGCTGTTTTTT. It codes for CSARRLGELFF. The chain joins TRBV20-1 to TRBJ2-2; D unresolved. Trimming shortened V by 2 bases and J by 7 bases, and 5 bases separated the two germline ends. CDR1 and CDR2 from the germline V gene are DFQATT and SNEGSKA (reference sequence). The CDR3 runs 11 residues.

J is TRBJ1-6 and V is TRBV30; possibly TRBD1 for D (6 bases). Between the trimmed V and J ends, which lost 0 bases and 8 bases, there was a span of 11 bases. The CDR3 is made up of 14 amino acids. The germline V gene encodes CDR1 GTSNPN and CDR2 SVGIG (reference sequence). CDR3 sequence reads: CAWSVLRGDSPLHF. The CDR3 DNA reads as TGTGCCTGGAGTGTACTCAGGGGTGATTCACCCCTCCACTTT. The full variable domain, rest sourced from reference TRBV30 and TRBJ1-6, is SQTIHQWPATLVQPVGSPLSLECTVEGTSNPNLYWYRQAAGRGLQLLFYSVGIGQISSEVPQNLSASRPQDRQFILSSKKLLLSDSGFYLCAWSVLRGDSPLHFGNGTRLTVT.

This clonotype occurred many times. CDR3 nucleotides: TGCAGTGCTAGAGCTAGGTTACGGGAGGGGACCCAGTACTTC. Protein product: CSARARLREGTQYF. The V call is TRBV20-1, the J call TRBJ2-5; 8 nucleotides line up with TRBD2. J was trimmed by 7 bases and V by 1 base; bases with no gene match: 8. This CDR3 contains 14 residues. Germline CDR1 is DFQATT and CDR2 is SNEGSKA (reference sequence).

This clonotype was observed a few times. V gene TRBV28 combines with J gene TRBJ2-3, with 8 bases aligning to TRBD2. Germline assignment: CDR1 MDHEN and CDR2 SYDVKM. This CDR3 comprises 15 residues. With 3 bases clipped from V and 3 bases from J, the junction kept 5 bases outside the gene matches. CDR3 nucleotides: TGTGCCAGCAGTTTCGGAGCGGGGGAGACAGATACGCAGTATTTT. Translated: CASSFGAGETDTQYF.

This clonotype was picked up many times. The chain recombines TRBV5-6 with TRBJ2-7; D unclear. CDR3 length: 13 residues. The V and J ends lost 4 bases and 2 bases respectively, with 10 bases between them. Looked up from germline, CDR1 is SGHDT and CDR2 is YYEEEE. The CDR3 nucleotides read TGTGCCAGCAGCCAAGGGTCACCCTACGAGCAGTACTTC. Translating it yields CASSQGSPYEQYF.

This clonotype was detected many times. The chain employs TRBV29-1 and TRBJ2-2, with D unresolved. CDR1 is SQVTM and CDR2 is ANQGSEA in the germline V gene. V was trimmed by 4 bases and J by 0 bases, leaving 6 bases between them. The CDR3 has 13 amino acids. CDR3: CSVVTANTGELFF. Here the CDR3 DNA reads TGCAGCGTTGTAACGGCGAACACCGGGGAGCTGTTTTTT.